Below, 2 T cell receptor beta chains from the same sample are listed, as sequenced in a study of T-cell memory formation after mild COVID-19. TCRdb passed the 5' RACE reads through MiXCR, listing each CDR3 protein once. The data show around 300,000 distinct CDR3 sequences, roughly 15% seen once. Sequenced: PBMCs or a T cell subset sorted from them (not recorded which). These receptor sequences come from a young man who had mild COVID-19 (a few samples of this study predate the infection). Cell type and time point are not known.

The V and J genes are TRBV7-2 and TRBJ2-3, with D possibly matching TRBD2 (6 bases). The CDR3 sequence is 15 residues long. Trimming removed 0 bases at V and 5 bases at J, with 12 bases between. Germline V gene sequence: CDR1 SGHTA, CDR2 FQGNSA. The CDR3 nucleotides are TGTGCCAGCAGCTTAGCGCGGATCGGGGGAGATACGCAGTATTTT. Translation gives CASSLARIGGDTQYF.

This clonotype was observed a few times. This chain uses TRBV4-3 with TRBJ2-7; D might be TRBD1 (6 bases). There are 14 residues in the CDR3. Trimming took off 3 bases at V and 0 bases at J, with 9 bases between the two ends. The V gene's germline CDR1 is LGHNA and CDR2 YSLEER. The CDR3 spells CASSQDSYSYEQYF. CDR3 in DNA: TGCGCCAGCAGCCAGGACAGTTACTCCTACGAGCAGTACTTC.